The 4 T cell receptor beta chains in this list originate from one sample, sequenced in a study of regulatory and conventional T cells in RAG deficiency. Clones were sequenced by immunoSEQ multiplex PCR, and TCRdb holds only the in-frame ones, with some missing. The table lists more than 7,000 clones, just under 95% of them singletons. Conventional CD4+ T cells were sorted from blood as CD25-low CD127-high cells. Material: CD4+ effector T cells sorted from blood. All receptors come from a human donor with RAG deficiency presenting as severe combined immunodeficiency.

This chain uses TRBV18 with TRBJ2-1; 9 nucleotides line up with TRBD1. The germline V gene encodes CDR1 KGHSH and CDR2 LQKENI. The J segment lost 4 bases and the V segment lost 6 bases, leaving 4 bases of the junction unmatched. This CDR3 spans 14 amino acids. For the CDR3, the DNA is TGTGCCAGCTCCCCGGGACAGGGTTACAATGAGCAGTTCTTC. Translated, it gives CASSPGQGYNEQFF. The full variable domain, with the rest looked up from reference TRBV18 and TRBJ2-1, is NAGVMQNPRHLVRRRGQEARLRCSPMKGHSHVYWYRQLPEEGLKFMVYLQKENIIDESGMPKERFSAEFPKEGPSILRIQQVVRGDSAAYFCASSPGQGYNEQFFGPGTRLTVL.

The rearrangement links TRBV30 to TRBJ1-2, with D possibly TRBD1 on 6 matching bases. The V end was cut by 3 bases, the J end by 8 bases, with 13 bases between. The CDR3 is 12 amino acids. Germline CDR1 GTSNPN, CDR2 SVGIG (reference sequence). CDR3 DNA: TGTGCCTGGAGGGTAGGGGGGGGAGGCTACACCTTC. It translates to CAWRVGGGGYTF.

The CDR3 reads CASSENRENEQFF. CDR3 in DNA: TGTGCCAGCAGTGAAAACAGGGAAAATGAGCAGTTCTTC. J is TRBJ2-1 and V is TRBV6-1; TRBD1 is a possible D gene (6 bases). Germline loops: CDR1 MNHNS, CDR2 SASEGT. Trimming took off 2 bases at V and 7 bases at J, with 9 bases between the two ends. The CDR3 length is 13 residues.

The rearrangement uses TRBV18 and TRBJ1-1, with 8 bases identical to TRBD1. CDR3 length: 14 residues. CDR1 is KGHSH and CDR2 is LQKENI in the germline V gene. With 6 bases clipped from V and 6 bases from J, the junction kept 9 bases outside the gene matches. The CDR3 sequence: CASSEWTGKSEAFF. CDR3 bases: TGTGCCAGCTCGGAGTGGACAGGGAAATCTGAAGCTTTCTTT.